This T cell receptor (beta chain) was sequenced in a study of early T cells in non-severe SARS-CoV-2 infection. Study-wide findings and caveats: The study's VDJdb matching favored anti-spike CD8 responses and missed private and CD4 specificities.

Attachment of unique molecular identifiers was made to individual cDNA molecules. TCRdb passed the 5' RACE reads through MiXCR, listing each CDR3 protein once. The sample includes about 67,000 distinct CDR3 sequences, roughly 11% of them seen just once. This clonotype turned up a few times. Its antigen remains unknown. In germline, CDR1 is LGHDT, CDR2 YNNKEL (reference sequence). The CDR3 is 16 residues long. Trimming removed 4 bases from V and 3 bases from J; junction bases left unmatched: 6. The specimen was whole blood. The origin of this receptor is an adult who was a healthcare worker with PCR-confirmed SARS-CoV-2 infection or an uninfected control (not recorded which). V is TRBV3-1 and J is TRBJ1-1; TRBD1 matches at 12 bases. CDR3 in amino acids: CASSLGTGGVDTEAFF. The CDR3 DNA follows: TGTGCCAGCAGCCTTGGGACAGGGGGCGTGGACACTGAAGCTTTCTTT.